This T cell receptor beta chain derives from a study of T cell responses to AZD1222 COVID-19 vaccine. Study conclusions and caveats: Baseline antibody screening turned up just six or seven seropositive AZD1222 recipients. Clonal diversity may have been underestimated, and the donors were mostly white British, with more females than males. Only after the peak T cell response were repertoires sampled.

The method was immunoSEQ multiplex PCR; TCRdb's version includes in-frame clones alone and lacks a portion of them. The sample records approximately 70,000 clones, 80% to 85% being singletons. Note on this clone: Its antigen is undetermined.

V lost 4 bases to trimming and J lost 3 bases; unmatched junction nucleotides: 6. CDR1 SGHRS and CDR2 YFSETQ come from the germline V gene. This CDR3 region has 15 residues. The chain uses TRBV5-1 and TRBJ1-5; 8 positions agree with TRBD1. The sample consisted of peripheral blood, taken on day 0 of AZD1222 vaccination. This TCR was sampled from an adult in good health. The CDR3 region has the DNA TGCGCCAGCAGCGAGGGACAGGAGTACAATCAGCCCCAGCATTTT. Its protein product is CASSEGQEYNQPQHF.